The 26 T cell receptor beta chains below all came from one sample that was sequenced in a study of tumor and adjacent non-tumor tissue in lung cancer. The template was RNA from unsorted bulk tissue. Three rounds of nested PCR, following a modified ARM-PCR protocol, produced the TCRbeta library. TCRdb independently ran MiXCR on the multiplex PCR reads; one entry per CDR3 protein. Of roughly 81,000 distinct CDR3 sequences listed, around 70% are singletons. Sequencing was carried out using lung tumor tissue. The receptors were gathered from a woman aged 70-85 years with non-small cell lung cancer.

Only a few counts were recorded for this clonotype. This may come from a read error, since a much larger clone is one base off. The V and J genes are TRBV5-1 and TRBJ2-1, with D tentatively TRBD1 or TRBD2 (5 bases each). V lost 3 bases to trimming and J lost 8 bases, with 18 bases between them. This CDR3 is built from 15 residues. CDR1 SGHRS and CDR2 YFSETQ come from the germline V gene. The chain's CDR3 is CASSWGIGAYDEQFF. The CDR3 DNA reads TGCGCCAGCAGCTGGGGGATAGGGGCTTATGATGAGCAGTTCTTC.

Of note for this clonotype: The conserved phenylalanine or tryptophan normally closing the CDR3 is absent here, so this likely arose from a read error. The rearrangement joins TRBV14 to TRBJ2-1; 9 positions agree with TRBD2. This CDR3 contains 16 residues. The germline V gene encodes CDR1 SGHDN and CDR2 FVKESK. The CDR3 DNA reads as TGTGCAAGCAGTCAAAAACTAGCGGGTCGCTACAATGAGCAGTTCATC. Translated: CASSQKLAGRYNEQFI.

This clonotype was counted ten times or more. V is TRBV28 and J is TRBJ2-5, with 7 bases lining up with TRBD1. The CDR3 spans 14 residues. Germline CDR1 is MDHEN and CDR2 is SYDVKM. The V and J ends lost 2 bases and 5 bases, in that order; junction bases with no gene match: 5. The CDR3 loop reads CASSLADRDETQYF. The CDR3, as DNA: TGTGCCAGCAGTTTAGCCGACAGGGACGAGACCCAGTACTTC.

As to this clonotype: Sequence at one end of the junction differs from germline and may be a read error. The chain recombines TRBV30 with TRBJ1-2; TRBD1 aligns across 7 bases. This CDR3 spans 14 amino acids. The germline V gene has CDR1 GTSNPN and CDR2 SVGIG (reference sequence). Here the CDR3 reads CGWTGQDRHYGYTF. In DNA form, the CDR3 reads TGTGGCTGGACCGGACAGGACAGACACTATGGCTACACCTTC.

This clonotype came up many times. The V and J genes are TRBV29-1 and TRBJ2-2; D perhaps matches TRBD2 (7 bases). CDR1 is SQVTM and CDR2 is ANQGSEA in the germline V gene. The CDR3 contains 15 residues. V lost 6 bases to trimming and J lost 1 base, with 15 bases between them. Written as DNA, the CDR3 is TGCAGCGTCTCGGTCGGGGGGCGGAACACCGGGGAGCTGTTTTTT. Its translation: CSVSVGGRNTGELFF.

The chain employs TRBV27 and TRBJ2-5; 9 bases map to TRBD2. CDR3 length: 15 residues. The junction had 9 bases not matched to a gene; V was cut back by 5 bases and J by 5 bases. In germline, CDR1 is MNHEY, CDR2 SMNVEV (reference sequence). CDR3 residues: CASSLASGNGETQYF. The CDR3 region has the DNA TGTGCCAGCAGTCTCGCTAGCGGGAACGGTGAGACCCAGTACTTC.

As for this clonotype: Because it lacks the conserved phenylalanine or tryptophan at the end, this CDR3 is likely a read error. V gene TRBV24-1 combines with J gene TRBJ1-1, with 8 bases matching TRBD1. Losses at the gene ends were 6 bases for V and 3 bases for J; bases not matched to a gene: 5. The CDR3 has 14 residues. The germline V gene encodes CDR1 KGHDR and CDR2 SFDVKD. CDR3 loop: CATSSSGGYTEAFS. CDR3 nucleotide sequence: TGTGCCACCAGTTCTTCAGGGGGCTACACTGAAGCTTTCTCT.

As to this clonotype: At one boundary the junction diverges from the germline segment, which might be a read error. The chain links TRBV18 to TRBJ1-3, with D hard to call. Germline CDR1 is KGHSH and CDR2 is LQKENI. The CDR3 covers 16 residues. The CDR3 coding sequence is TGTGCCAGCTCACCGCTTCAATCAAGCTCTGGAATCACCATATATTTT. Residues: CASSPLQSSSGITIYF.

With regard to this clonotype: Being one base from a much bigger clone, this may be a read error. The genes are TRBV28 and TRBJ2-1; 7 positions agree with TRBD2. The CDR3 runs 16 residues. V lost 3 bases, J lost 6 bases, and 11 bases stayed unmatched. Germline V gene lookup returns CDR1 MDHEN and CDR2 SYDVKM. The CDR3 bases are TGTGCCAGCAGTTTTAAGTCGGCGGGAGCCGTCAATGAGCAGTTCTTC. Its protein product is CASSFKSAGAVNEQFF.

Of note for this clonotype: A much larger clone sits a single nucleotide away, making a read error possible. This rearrangement joins TRBV20-1 to TRBJ1-2; unclear D gene. Germline V gives CDR1 DFQATT, CDR2 SNEGSKA (reference sequence). V lost 5 bases, J lost 2 bases, and 15 bases lay in between. The CDR3 spans 14 residues. This CDR3 reads CSAPENYFNYGYTF. The CDR3 DNA reads TGCAGTGCTCCCGAGAATTACTTCAACTATGGCTACACCTTC.

As regards this clonotype: A much larger clone sits a single nucleotide away, making a read error possible. V usage is TRBV29-1 and J usage is TRBJ1-5; no reliable D call. V gave up 4 bases and J gave up 0 bases, with 7 bases separating them. Germline V gene data show CDR1 as SQVTM and CDR2 as ANQGSEA. This CDR3 has 13 amino acids. CDR3 nucleotides: TGCAGCGTTGTAATAGATAGCAATCAGCCCCAGCATTTT. Translating it yields CSVVIDSNQPQHF.

As to this clonotype: The junction shows a germline mismatch at one end, possibly a read error. The rearrangement joins TRBV11-3 to TRBJ2-5; D remains ambiguous. Germline V gives CDR1 SGHNT, CDR2 YENEEA. CDR3 length equals 18 residues. CDR3 in amino acids: CASSLVGGPETLQKTQYF. The DNA for the CDR3 is TGTGCCAGCAGCTTAGTCGGTGGGCCCGAGACACTCCAAAAGACCCAGTACTTC.

This clonotype was seen a few times. The V and J genes are TRBV29-1 and TRBJ1-1; D ambiguous. Germline CDR1 and CDR2: SQVTM and ANQGSEA. The V end was cut by 2 bases, the J end by 10 bases, with 11 bases between. The CDR3 covers 11 residues. CDR3 region: CSVEWNSVAFF. The CDR3 DNA reads TGCAGCGTTGAATGGAACTCTGTAGCTTTCTTT.

This clonotype was observed a handful of times. The chain carries TRBV24-1 and TRBJ2-2; 10 nucleotides line up with TRBD1. Germline V gene data show CDR1 as KGHDR and CDR2 as SFDVKD. J was trimmed by 6 bases and V by 6 bases; bases with no gene match: 18. This CDR3 has 19 residues. CDR3 in DNA: TGTGCCACCAGTCACCCGACAGGGGGCTTAGGATGGCGTCCCGGGGAGCTGTTTTTT. Translated: CATSHPTGGLGWRPGELFF.

Note on this clonotype: This could be a read error, since a much larger clone is one nucleotide away. The final CDR3 position lacks the conserved phenylalanine or tryptophan, pointing to a likely read error. The rearrangement joins TRBV28 to TRBJ1-4, with D perhaps matching TRBD1 (6 bases). Germline loops: CDR1 MDHEN, CDR2 SYDVKM. Trimming took off 6 bases at V and 4 bases at J, with 15 bases between the two ends. The CDR3 runs 15 residues. The CDR3 nucleotides read TGTGCCAGCAGCTCCCAGGGGTCGGGTAATGAAAAACTGTTTTCT. Its translation is CASSSQGSGNEKLFS.

Notes on this clonotype: This may arise from a read error, as a much more abundant clone is one base away. This chain joins TRBV28 and TRBJ2-3; the match to TRBD2 covers 10 bases. In germline, CDR1 is MDHEN, CDR2 SYDVKM. This CDR3 is built from 18 residues. The CDR3 spells CASSYPIATSGNTDTHYF. In DNA, the CDR3 is TGTGCCAGCAGTTATCCTATCGCAACTAGCGGGAACACAGATACGCACTATTTT.

As regards this clonotype: At one end the junction does not follow the germline gene, possibly because of a read error. The chain combines TRBV5-5 with TRBJ2-7; no clear D gene. The germline CDR1 and CDR2 sequences are SGHKS and YYEKEE (reference sequence). This CDR3 is built from 14 residues. The CDR3 bases are TGTGCTAGCAGCTTGAGGTACGAGCCTTACGAGCAGTACTTC. It translates to CASSLRYEPYEQYF. The full variable domain, with the rest looked up from reference TRBV5-5 and TRBJ2-7, is DAGVTQSPTHLIKTRGQQVTLRCSPISGHKSVSWYQQVLGQGPQFIFQYYEKEERGRGNFPDRFSARQFPNYSSELNVNALLLGDSALYLCASSLRYEPYEQYFGPGTRLTVT.

The chain has TRBV20-1 and TRBJ1-3; the match to TRBD1 covers 9 bases. Per the germline V gene, CDR1 is DFQATT and CDR2 is SNEGSKA (reference sequence). V lost 1 base to trimming and J lost 8 bases; unmatched junction nucleotides: 6. This CDR3 has 14 amino acids. CDR3 nucleotides: TGCAGTGCTAGAGTCTGGACAGGGGAATACACCATATATTTT. It is translated as CSARVWTGEYTIYF.

On this clonotype itself: The CDR3 carries no conserved terminal phenylalanine or tryptophan, so it likely arises from a read error. J is TRBJ2-1 and V is TRBV4-2; possibly TRBD1 or TRBD2 for D (5 bases each). The CDR3 extends over 15 amino acids. CDR1 is LGHNA, CDR2 YNFKEQ, per germline. In DNA, the CDR3 is TGCGCCAACAGCCAAGGGGACGAGACCTACAATGAGCAGTTCATC. Its protein product is CANSQGDETYNEQFI.

In the case of this clonotype: One end of the junction does not line up with germline, which may come from a read error. The genes are TRBV20-1 and TRBJ2-7, with 10 bases lining up with TRBD2. This CDR3 contains 15 residues. Germline values: CDR1 DFQATT, CDR2 SNEGSKA (reference sequence). The CDR3 coding sequence is TGCACTGCTAGAGTAGGGACTAGCGTGAGTTACGAGCAGTACTTC. Translated, it gives CTARVGTSVSYEQYF.

This clonotype was found many times. The chain carries TRBV20-1 and TRBJ2-3; weak D call: TRBD2 (6 bases). Germline V lookup: CDR1 DFQATT, CDR2 SNEGSKA (reference sequence). The ends were cut back, 2 bases at V and 0 bases at J, with 9 bases in the middle. The CDR3 length is 14 residues. This CDR3 is CSARSGTSTDTQYF. CDR3 DNA: TGCAGTGCTAGAAGTGGGACTAGCACAGATACGCAGTATTTT.

On this clonotype itself: An end of the junction differs from the germline gene, which may be a read error. The chain is built from TRBV18 and TRBJ2-7; unclear D gene. The V gene's germline CDR1 is KGHSH and CDR2 LQKENI. The CDR3 spans 13 residues. CDR3 sequence: CASPPDKIYEQYF. Written as DNA, the CDR3 is TGTGCCAGCCCACCGGATAAAATCTACGAGCAGTACTTC.

This clonotype was picked up a small number of times. V gene TRBV5-5 combines with J gene TRBJ1-1; D ambiguous. Germline values: CDR1 SGHKS, CDR2 YYEKEE (reference sequence). The V end lost 6 bases, the J end lost 1 base, and 13 bases lay between the germline ends. The CDR3 consists of 14 residues. CDR3 in amino acids: CASTSGFTNTEAFF. CDR3 nucleotides: TGTGCCAGCACATCGGGATTTACGAACACTGAAGCTTTCTTT. The full variable domain, rest sourced from reference TRBV5-5 and TRBJ1-1, is DAGVTQSPTHLIKTRGQQVTLRCSPISGHKSVSWYQQVLGQGPQFIFQYYEKEERGRGNFPDRFSARQFPNYSSELNVNALLLGDSALYLCASTSGFTNTEAFFGQGTRLTVV.

Points on this clonotype: A much larger clone differs from this one at a single base, so this may be a read error. This chain connects TRBV20-1 to TRBJ2-7, with TRBD2 matching over 10 bases. The CDR3 has 15 amino acids. CDR1 DFQATT and CDR2 SNEGSKA come from the germline V gene (reference sequence). The CDR3 reads CNASFVASGSREQYF. Written as DNA, the CDR3 is TGCAATGCTAGCTTCGTGGCTAGCGGGAGCCGCGAGCAGTACTTC.

Concerning this clonotype itself: A read error may be the cause here, since a much bigger clone is one base away. J is TRBJ2-1 and V is TRBV10-3; the D gene is possibly TRBD2 (6 bases). The CDR3 runs 15 residues. CDR1 and CDR2 from the germline V gene are ENHRY and SYGVKD. The CDR3 DNA follows: TGTGCCATCAATGAGAGGGACTTGTCCTACAATGAGCAGTTCTTC. This codes for CAINERDLSYNEQFF.

Comments on this clonotype: One end of the junction varies from germline; a read error may be responsible. The CDR3 sequence: CSSSLAAGRELFF. The CDR3 DNA reads as TGTTCCAGCAGCTTAGCCGCGGGAAGGGAGCTGTTTTTT. The chain is built from TRBV11-1 and TRBJ2-2; tentative D call: TRBD2 (6 bases). Germline lookup yields CDR1 SGHAT and CDR2 FQDESV (reference sequence). The CDR3 consists of 13 residues.